This TCR beta chain originates from a study of T-cell memory formation after mild COVID-19. In the study overall: TCR clusters were mostly confined to one donor each. Study results and limitations: The study detected some responding clones in pre-infection memory, suggesting cross-reactive memory joined. Contracting clones from day 15 to 85 had balanced CD4/CD8; later expanders favoured CD4+. Largely, contracting CD4+ clones fell within CM and EM, and contracting CD8+ clones within EMRA.

In the case of this clonotype: Antigen specificity is unknown.

Germline CDR1 reads MNHEY; CDR2 reads SMNVEV (reference sequence). The CDR3 contains 14 residues. Trimming left V 3 bases short and J 5 bases short, with 8 bases between. One entry per CDR3 protein, called by TCRdb with MiXCR from the 5' RACE reads. The repertoire holds 250,000 to 300,000 distinct CDR3 sequences, with around 15% as singletons. The rearrangement links TRBV27 to TRBJ1-6; D remains ambiguous. The origin of this receptor is a young man who had mild COVID-19 (a few samples of this study predate the infection). Cell type and time point are not known. The sequenced material came from PBMCs or a T cell subset sorted from them (not recorded which). In DNA, the CDR3 is TGTGCCAGCAGTTTGCCGGCTAATAATTCACCCCTCCACTTT. It encodes CASSLPANNSPLHF.